The TCR beta chain described here comes from a study of T-cell reconstitution after alpha-beta-depleted transplantation in children. TCRbeta library construction was performed incorporating unique molecular identifiers. TCRdb independently ran MiXCR on the PCR reads; one entry per CDR3 protein. Counted here are about 400,000 distinct CDR3 sequences, roughly 20% occurring once; the ten biggest clones make up 3% to 4.5%. The CDR3 covers 15 residues. Trimming pared 1 base from V and 2 bases from J, leaving 9 bases between. Germline V gene data show CDR1 as SGHRS and CDR2 as YFSETQ. This clonotype was sampled from a human donor who donated a stem cell graft to a child with acute myeloid leukemia. The chain uses TRBV5-1 and TRBJ1-4; D unclear. This sample comprised PBMCs from the stem cell graft donor, obtained from the stem cell graft. CDR3 DNA: TGCGCCAGCAGCTTGATGACCGGTACTAATGAAAAACTGTTTTTT. This codes for CASSLMTGTNEKLFF.